The 11 T cell receptor beta chains given below trace back to one sample, sequenced in a study of cytomegalovirus exposure and HLA in healthy donors. The PCR contained 60 Vbeta and 13 Jbeta primers. Using immunoSEQ multiplex PCR, the repertoire was profiled, and TCRdb retains in-frame clones only, with some absent. The profile shows fewer than 200,000 clones, roughly four fifths of them singletons. The sequenced material came from PBMCs. The receptors were gathered from a female donor in good health and CMV-seronegative.

The chain joins TRBV18 to TRBJ2-7, with 8 bases that match TRBD1. Per germline, CDR1 KGHSH and CDR2 LQKENI. The V and J ends lost 2 bases and 4 bases, in that order; junction bases with no gene match: 1. The CDR3 is 13 residues long. CDR3 sequence (DNA): TGTGCCAGCTCACCAAGGACAGGGTACGAGCAGTACTTC. It encodes CASSPRTGYEQYF.

This clone was seen only once. This sequence joins TRBV5-3 and TRBJ2-7, with 12 bases fitting TRBD2. TRBV5-3 is marked as an open reading frame, function uncertain. Unmatched junction bases numbered 14, after V lost 0 bases and J lost 1 base. The CDR3 runs to 20 residues. The CDR3 reads CARSLGLAGVGGQWSYEQYF. CDR3 nucleotides: TGTGCCAGAAGCTTGGGACTAGCGGGAGTTGGGGGCCAGTGGTCCTACGAGCAGTACTTC.

The chain uses TRBV18 and TRBJ2-4, with D unresolved. CDR1 is KGHSH, CDR2 LQKENI, per germline. The V end lost 6 bases, the J end lost 5 bases, and 17 bases lay between the germline ends. This CDR3 contains 15 residues. The CDR3 region has the DNA TGTGCCAGCTCCCCCAATGCAGGCCCGCAAAACATTCAGTACTTC. Its translation: CASSPNAGPQNIQYF.

This chain uses TRBV2 with TRBJ2-3; 10 bases agree with TRBD2. Losses at the gene ends were 7 bases for V and 6 bases for J; bases not matched to a gene: 7. This CDR3 comprises 14 residues. Germline CDR1 reads SNHLY; CDR2 reads FYNNEI. The CDR3 nucleotides read TGTGCCAGCATAGCGGGGGGTTCCTGGGATACGCAGTATTTT. Translating it yields CASIAGGSWDTQYF.

The count of this clone is one. V and J are TRBV7-2 and TRBJ2-5; D is undetermined. Germline V gene sequence: CDR1 SGHTA, CDR2 FQGNSA. This CDR3 region has 13 residues. The V end lost 4 bases, the J end lost 0 bases, and 6 bases lay between the germline ends. The CDR3 spells CASSSPNQETQYF. CDR3 DNA: TGTGCCAGCAGCTCCCCAAACCAAGAGACCCAGTACTTC.

The chain links TRBV7-9 to TRBJ1-1, with D maybe TRBD1 (5 bases). The CDR3 contains 16 residues. The germline gives CDR1 SEHNR, CDR2 FQNEAQ (reference sequence). Trimming pared 4 bases from V and 8 bases from J, leaving 23 bases between. The CDR3 spells CASSWGGRVSVEEAFF. CDR3 in DNA: TGTGCCAGCAGCTGGGGGGGTAGAGTTTCGGTTGAGGAAGCTTTCTTT.

This chain uses TRBV4-3 with TRBJ2-7; perhaps TRBD1 as D (5 bases). The germline V gene has CDR1 LGHNA and CDR2 YSLEER. The V gene lost 0 bases and the J gene lost 5 bases, with 14 bases spanning the gap. This CDR3 has 15 amino acids. Written as DNA, the CDR3 is TGCGCCAGCAGCCAAGATACAGGATCTCGCAACGAGCAGTACTTC. Residues: CASSQDTGSRNEQYF.

V usage is TRBV28 and J usage is TRBJ2-7; TRBD2 agrees at 9 bases. V lost 5 bases to trimming and J lost 3 bases; unmatched junction nucleotides: 5. Germline V lookup: CDR1 MDHEN, CDR2 SYDVKM. The CDR3 consists of 14 residues. The DNA for the CDR3 is TGTGCCAGCAGTGTTAGCGGGAGAGGCTACGAGCAGTACTTC. It is translated as CASSVSGRGYEQYF.

There are a few counts of this clone. The CDR3 loop reads CASKRGQENQPQHF. DNA of the CDR3: TGTGCCAGTAAAAGAGGACAGGAGAATCAGCCCCAGCATTTT. The chain is built from TRBV19 and TRBJ1-5; 7 bases map to TRBD1. The V segment lost 7 bases and the J segment 4 bases; nucleotides outside the gene matches: 7. There are 14 residues in the CDR3. Per germline, CDR1 LNHDA and CDR2 SQIVND (reference sequence).

DNA for the CDR3: TGTGCCAGCAGTTATCGGAGGAACACTGAAGCTTTCTTT. It specifies CASSYRRNTEAFF. The chain uses TRBV6-5 and TRBJ1-1; D gene uncertain. V was clipped by 3 bases and J by 1 base, with 6 bases between them. CDR3 length: 13 amino acids. CDR1 MNHEY and CDR2 SVGAGI come from the germline V gene.

The chain uses TRBV30 and TRBJ2-2; the match to TRBD2 covers 10 bases. The V gene's germline CDR1 is GTSNPN and CDR2 SVGIG (reference sequence). V shed 3 bases and J 6 bases; nucleotides not matched to a gene: 10. This CDR3 has 16 residues. CDR3 region: CAWSPYSGRAAGELFF. The DNA for the CDR3 is TGTGCCTGGAGCCCCTACAGCGGGAGGGCCGCCGGGGAGCTGTTTTTT.